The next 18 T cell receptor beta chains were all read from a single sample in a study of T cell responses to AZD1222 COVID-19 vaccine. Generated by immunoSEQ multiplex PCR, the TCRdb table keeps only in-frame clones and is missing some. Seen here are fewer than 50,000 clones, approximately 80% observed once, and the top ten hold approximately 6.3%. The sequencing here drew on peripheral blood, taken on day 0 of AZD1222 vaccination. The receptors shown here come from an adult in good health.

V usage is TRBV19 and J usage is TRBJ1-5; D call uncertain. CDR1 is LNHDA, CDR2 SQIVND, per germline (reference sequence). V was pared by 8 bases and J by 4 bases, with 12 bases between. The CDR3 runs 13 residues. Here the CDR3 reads CASQPRPNQPQHF. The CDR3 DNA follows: TGTGCCAGTCAGCCAAGGCCAAATCAGCCCCAGCATTTT.

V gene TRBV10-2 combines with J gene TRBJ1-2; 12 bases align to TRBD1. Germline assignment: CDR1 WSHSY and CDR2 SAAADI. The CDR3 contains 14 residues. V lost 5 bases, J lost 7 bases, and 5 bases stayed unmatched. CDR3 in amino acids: CASSTGTGGSGYTF. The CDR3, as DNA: TGCGCCAGCAGTACCGGGACAGGGGGCTCTGGCTACACCTTC.

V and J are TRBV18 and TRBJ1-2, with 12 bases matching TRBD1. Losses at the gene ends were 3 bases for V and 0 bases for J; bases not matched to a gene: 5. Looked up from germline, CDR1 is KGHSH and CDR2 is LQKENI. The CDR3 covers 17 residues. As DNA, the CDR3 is TGTGCCAGCTCACCCGGGACAGGGGGCAGCGCTAACTATGGCTACACCTTC. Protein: CASSPGTGGSANYGYTF.

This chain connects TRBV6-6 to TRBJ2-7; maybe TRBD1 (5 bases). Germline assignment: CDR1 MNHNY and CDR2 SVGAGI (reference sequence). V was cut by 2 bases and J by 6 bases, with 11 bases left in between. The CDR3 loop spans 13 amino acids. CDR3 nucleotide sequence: TGTGCCAGCAGTTACGACCTTACAGGCGAGCAGTACGTC. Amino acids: CASSYDLTGEQYV.

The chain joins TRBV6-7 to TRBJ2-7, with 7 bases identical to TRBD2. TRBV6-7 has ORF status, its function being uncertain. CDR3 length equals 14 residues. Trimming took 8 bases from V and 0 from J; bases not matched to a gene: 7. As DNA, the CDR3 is TGTGCCAGCTTGTACGCGGGGGTCTCCTACGAGCAGTACGTC. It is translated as CASLYAGVSYEQYV.

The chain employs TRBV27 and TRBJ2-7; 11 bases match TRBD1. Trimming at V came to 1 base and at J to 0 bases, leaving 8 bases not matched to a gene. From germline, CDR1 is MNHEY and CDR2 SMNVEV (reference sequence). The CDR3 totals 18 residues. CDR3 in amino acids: CASSLYTPGTGGSYEQYV. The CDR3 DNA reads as TGTGCCAGCAGTTTATATACCCCCGGGACAGGGGGCTCCTACGAGCAGTACGTC.

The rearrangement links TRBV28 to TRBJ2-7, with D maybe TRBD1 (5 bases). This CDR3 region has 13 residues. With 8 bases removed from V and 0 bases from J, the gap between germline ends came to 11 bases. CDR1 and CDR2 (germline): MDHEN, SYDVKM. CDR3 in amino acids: CASLDSYSYEQYF. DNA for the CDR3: TGTGCCAGCCTTGACAGTTACTCCTACGAGCAGTACTTC.

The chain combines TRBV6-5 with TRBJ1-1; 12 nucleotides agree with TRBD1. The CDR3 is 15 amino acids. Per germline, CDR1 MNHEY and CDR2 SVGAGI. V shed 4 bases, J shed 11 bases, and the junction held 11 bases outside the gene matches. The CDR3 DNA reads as TGTGCCAGCAGTTCACGGGACAGGGGGCCCCCTCGGGCTTTCTTT. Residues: CASSSRDRGPPRAFF.

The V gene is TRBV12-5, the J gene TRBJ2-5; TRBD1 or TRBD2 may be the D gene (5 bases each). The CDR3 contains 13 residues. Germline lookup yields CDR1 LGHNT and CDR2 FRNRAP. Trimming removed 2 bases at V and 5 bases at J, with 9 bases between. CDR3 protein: CASGLSGRETQYF. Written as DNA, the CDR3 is TGTGCTAGTGGTTTGTCGGGGCGGGAGACCCAGTACTTC.

CDR3 protein: CASSYPSRGITEAFF. As DNA, the CDR3 is TGTGCCAGCAGTTACCCGTCCCGGGGTATTACTGAAGCTTTCTTT. The chain is built from TRBV6-6 and TRBJ1-1, with D hard to call. Per germline, CDR1 MNHNY and CDR2 SVGAGI (reference sequence). The CDR3 totals 15 residues. The V end lost 2 bases, the J end lost 5 bases, and 15 bases lay between the germline ends.

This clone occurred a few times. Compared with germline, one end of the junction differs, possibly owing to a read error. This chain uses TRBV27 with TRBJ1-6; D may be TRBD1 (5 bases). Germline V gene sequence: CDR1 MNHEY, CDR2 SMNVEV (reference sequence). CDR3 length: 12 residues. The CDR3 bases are TGTGCCAGCAGTTTTGTCGGGGGAGCCCCCTCCTTT. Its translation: CASSFVGGAPSF.

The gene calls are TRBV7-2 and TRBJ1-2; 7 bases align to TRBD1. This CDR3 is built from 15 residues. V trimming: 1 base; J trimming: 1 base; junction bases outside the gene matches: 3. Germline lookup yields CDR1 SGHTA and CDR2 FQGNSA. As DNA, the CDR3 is TGTGCCAGCAGCTTAGGACAGGGATTTAACTATGGCTACACCTTC. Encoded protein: CASSLGQGFNYGYTF.

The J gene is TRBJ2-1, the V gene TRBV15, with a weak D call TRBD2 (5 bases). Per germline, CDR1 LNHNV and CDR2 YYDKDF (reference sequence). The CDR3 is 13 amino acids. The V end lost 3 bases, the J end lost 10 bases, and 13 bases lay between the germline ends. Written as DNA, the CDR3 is TGTGCCACCAGCAGGACCCGGGGTAACGAGCAGTTCTTC. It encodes CATSRTRGNEQFF.

The chain's CDR3 is CASSRDGYEQYF. CDR3 coding DNA: TGTGCCAGCAGCCGAGACGGCTACGAGCAGTACTTC. The V and J genes are TRBV7-9 and TRBJ2-7; no clear D gene. This CDR3 comprises 12 residues. In germline, CDR1 is SEHNR, CDR2 FQNEAQ (reference sequence). The V end was cut by 5 bases, the J end by 3 bases, with 8 bases between.

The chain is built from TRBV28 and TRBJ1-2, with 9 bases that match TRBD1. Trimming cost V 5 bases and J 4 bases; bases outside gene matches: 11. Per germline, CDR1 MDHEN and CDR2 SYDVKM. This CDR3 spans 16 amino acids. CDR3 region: CASSGSGQGNFYGYTF. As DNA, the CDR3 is TGTGCCAGCAGTGGCTCAGGACAGGGGAACTTCTATGGCTACACCTTC.

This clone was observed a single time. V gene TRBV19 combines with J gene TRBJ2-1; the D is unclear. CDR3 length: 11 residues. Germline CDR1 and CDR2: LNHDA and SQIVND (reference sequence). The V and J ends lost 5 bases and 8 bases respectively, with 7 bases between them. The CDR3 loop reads CASSLGYEQFF. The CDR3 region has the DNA TGTGCCAGTAGTTTGGGTTATGAGCAGTTCTTC. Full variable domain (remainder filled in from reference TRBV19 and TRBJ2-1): DGGITQSPKYLFRKEGQNVTLSCEQNLNHDAMYWYRQDPGQGLRLIYYSQIVNDFQKGDIAEGYSVSREKKESFPLTVTSAQKNPTAFYLCASSLGYEQFFGPGTRLTVL.

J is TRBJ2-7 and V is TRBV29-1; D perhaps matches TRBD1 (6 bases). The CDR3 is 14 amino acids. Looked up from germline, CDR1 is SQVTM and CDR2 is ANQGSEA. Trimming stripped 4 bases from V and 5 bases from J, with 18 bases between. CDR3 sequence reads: CSVGGPGVENEQYF. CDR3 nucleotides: TGCAGCGTTGGAGGTCCAGGGGTGGAAAACGAGCAGTACTTC.

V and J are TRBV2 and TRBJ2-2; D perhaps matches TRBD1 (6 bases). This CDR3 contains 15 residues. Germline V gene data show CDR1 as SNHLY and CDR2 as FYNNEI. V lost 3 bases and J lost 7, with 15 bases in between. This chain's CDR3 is CASSEIQGLLGELFF. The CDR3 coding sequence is TGTGCCAGCAGTGAGATTCAGGGGCTTCTCGGGGAGCTGTTTTTT. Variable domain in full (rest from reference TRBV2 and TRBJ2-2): EPEVTQTPSHQVTQMGQEVILRCVPISNHLYFYWYRQILGQKVEFLVSFYNNEISEKSEIFDDQFSVERPDGSNFTLKIRSTKLEDSAMYFCASSEIQGLLGELFFGEGSRLTVL.